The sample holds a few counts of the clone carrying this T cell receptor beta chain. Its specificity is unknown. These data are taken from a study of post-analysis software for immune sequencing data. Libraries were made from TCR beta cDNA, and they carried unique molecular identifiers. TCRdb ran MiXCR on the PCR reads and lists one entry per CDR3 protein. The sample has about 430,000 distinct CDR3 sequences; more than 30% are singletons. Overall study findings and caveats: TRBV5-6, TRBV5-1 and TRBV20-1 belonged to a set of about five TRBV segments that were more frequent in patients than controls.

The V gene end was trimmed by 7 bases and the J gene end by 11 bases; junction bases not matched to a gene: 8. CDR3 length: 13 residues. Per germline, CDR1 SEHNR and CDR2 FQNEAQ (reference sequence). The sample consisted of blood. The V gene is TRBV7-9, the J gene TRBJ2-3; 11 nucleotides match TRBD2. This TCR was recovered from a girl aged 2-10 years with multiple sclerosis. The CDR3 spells CASIRTSGGLQYF. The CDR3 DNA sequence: TGTGCCAGCATCCGAACTAGCGGGGGATTGCAGTATTTT.